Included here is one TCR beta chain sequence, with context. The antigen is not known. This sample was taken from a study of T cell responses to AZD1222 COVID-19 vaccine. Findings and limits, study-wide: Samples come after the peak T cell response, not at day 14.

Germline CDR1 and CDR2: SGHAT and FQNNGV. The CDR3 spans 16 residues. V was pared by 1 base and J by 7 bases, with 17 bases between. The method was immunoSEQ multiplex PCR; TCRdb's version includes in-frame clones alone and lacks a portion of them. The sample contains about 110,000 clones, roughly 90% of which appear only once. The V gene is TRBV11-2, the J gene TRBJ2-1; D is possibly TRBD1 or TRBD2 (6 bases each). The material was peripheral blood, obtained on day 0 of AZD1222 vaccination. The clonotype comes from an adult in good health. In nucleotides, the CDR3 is TGTGCCAGCAGCTTAGTTGGGGGGCTCCCTGGTAATGAGCAGTTCTTC. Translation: CASSLVGGLPGNEQFF. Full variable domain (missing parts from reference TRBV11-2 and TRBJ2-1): EAGVAQSPRYKIIEKRQSVAFWCNPISGHATLYWYQQILGQGPKLLIQFQNNGVVDDSQLPKDRFSAERLKGVDSTLKIQPAKLEDSAVYLCASSLVGGLPGNEQFFGPGTRLTVL.